Following are 2 T cell receptor beta chains from one sample sequenced in a study of T cells after yellow fever vaccination. TCRdb re-called the 5' RACE reads with MiXCR, one entry per CDR3 protein. The table lists about 500,000 distinct CDR3 sequences, approximately 16% of them singletons. This material consisted of PBMCs, taken less than 6 days after the first yellow fever vaccination. Receptor source: a young man who received the YFV17D yellow fever vaccine.

The sample holds a few counts of this clonotype. J is TRBJ2-6 and V is TRBV7-3; D remains ambiguous. Trimming cost V 1 base and J 0 bases, with 7 bases left between them. The germline V gene has CDR1 SGHTA and CDR2 FQGTGA. The CDR3 totals 16 residues. The CDR3 DNA reads as TGTGCCAGCAGCTTAAAGTTCAACTCTGGGGCCAACGTCCTGACTTTC. Its protein is CASSLKFNSGANVLTF.

This rearrangement joins TRBV5-1 to TRBJ2-7; D is uncertain. CDR1 and CDR2 (germline): SGHRS, YFSETQ. The CDR3 consists of 13 residues. Trimming stripped 0 bases from V and 3 bases from J, with 7 bases between. This chain's CDR3 is CASSLVPNYEQYF. In DNA form, the CDR3 reads TGCGCCAGCAGCTTGGTCCCGAACTACGAGCAGTACTTC. Full variable domain (rest looked up from reference TRBV5-1 and TRBJ2-7): KAGVTQTPRYLIKTRGQQVTLSCSPISGHRSVSWYQQTPGQGLQFLFEYFSETQRNKGNFPGRFSGRQFSNSRSEMNVSTLELGDSALYLCASSLVPNYEQYFGPGTRLTVT.